This T cell receptor (beta chain) originates from a study of T-cell memory formation after mild COVID-19. About the study: Largely, the TCR clusters proved donor specific. Points from the study as a whole: The study found balanced CD4/CD8 in clones contracting day 15 to 85 and a CD4+ lean in later expanders.

After 5'RACE with constant-segment primers, TCR alpha and TCR beta cDNA libraries carrying sample barcodes and UMIs were obtained. MiXCR, applied by TCRdb to the 5' RACE reads, yields one record per CDR3 protein. The table has roughly 100,000 distinct CDR3 sequences, 15% to 20% seen once. In this sample, this clonotype turned up a few times. Antigen: not known. Per germline, CDR1 SEHNR and CDR2 FQNEAQ (reference sequence). The CDR3 runs to 16 residues. Trimming stripped 5 bases from V and 1 base from J, with 16 bases between. The sequencing input was PBMCs or a T cell subset sorted from them (not recorded which). The rearrangement links TRBV7-9 to TRBJ2-3; TRBD2 is a possible D gene (6 bases). The TCR comes from an adult woman who had mild COVID-19 (a few samples of this study predate the infection). Cell type and time point are not known. The CDR3 here is CASSPRSGYRTDTQYF. The CDR3, as DNA: TGTGCCAGCAGCCCACGGAGCGGGTATCGCACAGATACGCAGTATTTT. Combining the CDR3 with reference TRBV7-9 and TRBJ2-3 gives the whole variable domain DTGVSQNPRHKITKRGQNVTFRCDPISEHNRLYWYRQTLGQGPEFLTYFQNEAQLEKSRLLSDRFSAERPKGSFSTLEIQRTEQGDSAMYLCASSPRSGYRTDTQYFGPGTRLTVL.